The TCR beta chain under discussion was sequenced for a study of blood T cell repertoires in COVID-19. Looking at the study overall: Samples of COVID-19 (acute and convalescent) were obtained from the United States, Italy and Spain. Sources were T cells, B-cell-depleted T cells, or PBMCs; the material itself was cDNA or gDNA.

Original methodology: The assay estimated nucleated cells by amplifying reference gene primers. Produced via immunoSEQ multiplex PCR; TCRdb's table is partial and in-frame only. The D gene and trimming were derived from the DNA, and the V and J assignments and clone size from that table. In the table there are about 220,000 clones, around 84% of which are singletons. This clone was picked up a small number of times. V lost 6 bases, J lost 7 bases, and 15 bases lay in between. Germline CDR1 reads MNHEY; CDR2 reads SVGAGI. This CDR3 has 13 residues. The source of this sequence is a human donor in a cohort sampled during active COVID-19. Input material: peripheral blood. V gene TRBV6-5 combines with J gene TRBJ2-5; possible D gene TRBD1, 5 bases. The DNA of the CDR3 is TGTGCCAGCAGACGTAACACAGGCGGGACCCAGTACTTC. Encoded protein: CASRRNTGGTQYF.